This passage covers 7 T cell receptor beta chains from one sample sequenced in a study of graft-versus-host responses after intestinal transplantation. These receptors are not linked to any known antigen. Repertoires were generated with immunoSEQ multiplex PCR, while TCRdb's copy carries only in-frame clones and drops some. The sample includes about 86,000 clones, over 75% seen only once; the top ten take more than 0.4%. The sample was unstimulated CD8+ T cells sorted from spleen or lymph node cells, taken before intestinal transplant. Source of these receptors: a human donor who received an intestinal transplant.

V usage is TRBV7-9 and J usage is TRBJ2-2; 7 positions match TRBD2. V lost 5 bases, J lost 5 bases, and 14 bases stayed unmatched. CDR1 is SEHNR and CDR2 is FQNEAQ in the germline V gene (reference sequence). The CDR3 spans 17 residues. This chain's CDR3 is CASSGTPTGGGTGELFF. The CDR3 DNA reads TGTGCCAGCAGCGGTACCCCGACGGGGGGAGGGACCGGGGAGCTGTTTTTT.

The V gene is TRBV19, the J gene TRBJ2-2; 10 nucleotides align to TRBD2. The CDR3 loop spans 17 amino acids. The germline gives CDR1 LNHDA, CDR2 SQIVND (reference sequence). V lost 6 bases to trimming and J lost 8 bases; unmatched junction nucleotides: 15. The CDR3 protein is CASSLMGLAGARGELFF. The DNA of the CDR3 is TGTGCCAGTAGCCTTATGGGGCTAGCGGGAGCCAGGGGGGAGCTGTTTTTT. Variable domain in full (rest from reference TRBV19 and TRBJ2-2): DGGITQSPKYLFRKEGQNVTLSCEQNLNHDAMYWYRQDPGQGLRLIYYSQIVNDFQKGDIAEGYSVSREKKESFPLTVTSAQKNPTAFYLCASSLMGLAGARGELFFGEGSRLTVL.

The V and J genes are TRBV10-3 and TRBJ1-6, with TRBD1 identical over 10 bases. CDR3 length equals 20 residues. With V trimmed by 7 bases and J by 10 bases, 25 bases remained unmatched. Germline loops: CDR1 ENHRY, CDR2 SYGVKD. As DNA, the CDR3 is TGTGCCATCAAACTAACGGGACAGGGGAGAGCCAGAACCCATGGATCACCCCTCCACTTT. This encodes CAIKLTGQGRARTHGSPLHF.

V is TRBV5-8 and J is TRBJ2-1; 8 positions match TRBD1. Trimming cost V 5 bases and J 5 bases; bases outside gene matches: 6. Germline V gives CDR1 SGHTS, CDR2 YDEGEE. This CDR3 has 14 amino acids. The DNA for the CDR3 is TGTGCCAGCAGGAACAGGGGGTTCGACAATGAGCAGTTCTTC. This encodes CASRNRGFDNEQFF.

In regard to this clone: At the DNA level, this CDR3 is encoded by other sequences in the same sample as well. This chain joins TRBV4-3 and TRBJ1-1, with a weak D call TRBD1 (5 bases). CDR1 is LGHNA, CDR2 YSLEER, per germline. The CDR3 runs 13 residues. Trimming took 3 bases from V and 2 from J, leaving 7 bases between them. This chain's CDR3 is CASSQTANTEAFF. The CDR3 DNA reads as TGCGCCAGCAGCCAGACAGCTAACACTGAAGCTTTCTTT.

The chain employs TRBV5-1 and TRBJ1-4; maybe TRBD1 (6 bases). The CDR3 covers 15 residues. V was cut by 3 bases and J by 5 bases, with 14 bases left in between. CDR1 and CDR2 from the germline V gene are SGHRS and YFSETQ. CDR3 nucleotide sequence: TGCGCCAGCAGCTGGGAGGGGGACACCAATGAAAAACTGTTTTTT. As protein: CASSWEGDTNEKLFF.

This clone was seen just once. In DNA form, the CDR3 reads TGTGCCAGCAGTAGCAGGGGATACAATGAGCAGTTCTTC. Its translation is CASSSRGYNEQFF. This chain uses TRBV27 with TRBJ2-1, with a weak D call TRBD1 (6 bases). The ends were cut back, 5 bases at V and 4 bases at J, with 9 bases in the middle. This CDR3 contains 13 residues. Germline CDR1 is MNHEY and CDR2 is SMNVEV (reference sequence).